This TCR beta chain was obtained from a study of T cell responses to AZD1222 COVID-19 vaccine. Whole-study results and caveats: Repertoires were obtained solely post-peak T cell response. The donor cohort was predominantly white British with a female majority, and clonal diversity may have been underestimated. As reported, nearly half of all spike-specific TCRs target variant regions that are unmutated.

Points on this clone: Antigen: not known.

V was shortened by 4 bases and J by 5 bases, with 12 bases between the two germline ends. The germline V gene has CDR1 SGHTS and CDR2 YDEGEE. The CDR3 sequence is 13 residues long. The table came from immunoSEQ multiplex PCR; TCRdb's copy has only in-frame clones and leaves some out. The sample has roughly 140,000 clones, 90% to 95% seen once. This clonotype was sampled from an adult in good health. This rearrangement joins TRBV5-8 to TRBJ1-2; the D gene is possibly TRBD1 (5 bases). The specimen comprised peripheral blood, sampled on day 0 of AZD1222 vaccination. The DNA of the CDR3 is TGTGCCAGCAGCGGGCGGGACGTTTATGGCTACACCTTC. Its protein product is CASSGRDVYGYTF. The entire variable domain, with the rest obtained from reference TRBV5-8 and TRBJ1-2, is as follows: EAGVTQSPTHLIKTRGQQATLRCSPISGHTSVYWYQQALGLGLQFLLWYDEGEERNRGNFPPRFSGRQFPNYSSELNVNALELEDSALYLCASSGRDVYGYTFGSGTRLTVV.